Below are 4 T cell receptor beta chains sequenced from a single sample in a study of CD8+CD57+ T cells in acquired aplastic anemia. According to the study, genomic DNA was the template for TCR beta VDJ and CDR3 profiling. In TCRdb, the reads were re-called with MiXCR into one record per CDR3 protein. This table has 35,000 to 45,000 distinct CDR3 sequences, 65% to 70% appearing once. Input material: sorted CD4+, CD8+, or CD8+CD57+ T cells (not recorded which) from PBMCs. The source of these receptors is a human donor in good health, serving as a control.

The chain employs TRBV29-1 and TRBJ1-2; D call uncertain. This CDR3 spans 10 amino acids. CDR1 and CDR2 (germline): SQVTM, ANQGSEA. Trimming left V 3 bases short and J 4 bases short, with 3 bases between. DNA for the CDR3: TGCAGCGTTGATGGCTATGGCTACACCTTC. It yields the protein CSVDGYGYTF.

A remark on this clonotype: Relative to the germline gene, one junction end is altered; a read error may explain this. The rearrangement links TRBV20-1 to TRBJ2-1; tentatively, D is TRBD2 (6 bases). The CDR3 is 10 residues long. Germline loops: CDR1 DFQATT, CDR2 SNEGSKA (reference sequence). The CDR3, as DNA: TGCAGTGCTAGGCCGGGACTGCCTTCCTTC. Amino acid sequence: CSARPGLPSF.

The J gene is TRBJ1-2, the V gene TRBV7-8, with TRBD1 matching 8 bases. J gave up 0 bases and V 5 bases, and 11 bases lay outside the gene matches. Per the germline V gene, CDR1 is SGHVS and CDR2 is FQNEAQ. The CDR3 extends over 17 amino acids. The CDR3 coding sequence is TGTGCCAGCAGCCGAATTAACCAGGGGGCAGCTAACTATGGCTACACCTTC. Protein sequence: CASSRINQGAANYGYTF.

The genes are TRBV20-1 and TRBJ1-5; 9 bases match TRBD1. Germline CDR1 reads DFQATT; CDR2 reads SNEGSKA (reference sequence). CDR3 size: 16 residues. With V trimmed by 3 bases and J by 0 bases, 6 bases remained unmatched. CDR3 amino acids: CSASRDREYSNQPQHF. CDR3 DNA: TGCAGTGCTAGCCGGGACAGGGAATATAGCAATCAGCCCCAGCATTTT.